The clone carrying this T cell receptor beta chain has only a few counts. The sample is drawn from a study of blood T cells in healthy people across ages. PCR was performed a second time for roughly 7 to 11 cycles using a sample-barcoded 5' primer and a J-beta primer mix. TCRdb passed the 5' RACE reads through MiXCR, listing each CDR3 protein once. The table includes 550,000 to 750,000 distinct CDR3 sequences, roughly 20% detected once. The V gene end was trimmed by 0 bases and the J gene end by 3 bases; junction bases not matched to a gene: 10. The CDR3 extends over 17 amino acids. The germline V gene has CDR1 SGHTA and CDR2 FQGNSA.

The source of this sequence is a man between 65 and 79 years old in good health. This sequence joins TRBV7-2 and TRBJ1-2, with 7 bases fitting TRBD1. Sequencing was done on a sample of blood. CDR3 coding DNA: TGTGCCAGCAGCTTAGCAGGCCACAGGGGCGCTGACTATGGCTACACCTTC. This translates into CASSLAGHRGADYGYTF.